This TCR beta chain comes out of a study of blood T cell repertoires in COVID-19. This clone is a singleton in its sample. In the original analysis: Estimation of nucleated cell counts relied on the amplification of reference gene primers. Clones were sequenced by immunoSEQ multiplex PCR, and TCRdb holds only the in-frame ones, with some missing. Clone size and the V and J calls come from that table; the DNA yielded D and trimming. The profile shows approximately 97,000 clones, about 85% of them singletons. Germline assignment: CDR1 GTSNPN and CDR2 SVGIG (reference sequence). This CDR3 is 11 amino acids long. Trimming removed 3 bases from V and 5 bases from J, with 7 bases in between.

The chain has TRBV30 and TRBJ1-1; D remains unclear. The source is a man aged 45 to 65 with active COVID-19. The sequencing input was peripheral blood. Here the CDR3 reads CAWREGTEAFF. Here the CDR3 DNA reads TGTGCCTGGAGGGAGGGTACTGAAGCTTTCTTT.